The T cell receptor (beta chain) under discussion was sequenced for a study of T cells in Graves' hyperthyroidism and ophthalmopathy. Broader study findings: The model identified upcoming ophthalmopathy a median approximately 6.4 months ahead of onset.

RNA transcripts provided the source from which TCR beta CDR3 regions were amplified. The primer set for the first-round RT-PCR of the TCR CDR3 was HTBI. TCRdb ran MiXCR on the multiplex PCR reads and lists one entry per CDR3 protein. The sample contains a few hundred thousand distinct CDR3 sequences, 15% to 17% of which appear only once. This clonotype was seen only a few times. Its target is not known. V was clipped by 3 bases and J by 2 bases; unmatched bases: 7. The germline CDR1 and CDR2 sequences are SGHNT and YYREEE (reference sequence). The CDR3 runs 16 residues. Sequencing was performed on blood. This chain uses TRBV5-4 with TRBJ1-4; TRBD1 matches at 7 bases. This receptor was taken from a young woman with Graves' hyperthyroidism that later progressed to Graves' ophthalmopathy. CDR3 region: CASSSTGSATNEKLFF. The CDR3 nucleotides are TGTGCCAGCAGCTCGACAGGGTCGGCGACTAATGAAAAACTGTTTTTT.